The 8 T cell receptor beta chains presented below share a single source sample, sequenced in a study of cytomegalovirus exposure and HLA in healthy donors. Repertoires were generated with immunoSEQ multiplex PCR, while TCRdb's copy carries only in-frame clones and drops some. In the table there are 140,000 or so clones, approximately 89% of which are singletons. The material sequenced was PBMCs. These receptors were obtained from a man aged 18 to 30 in good health and CMV-seronegative.

The chain has TRBV27 and TRBJ2-3, with D possibly TRBD1 on 5 matching bases. Germline CDR1 reads MNHEY; CDR2 reads SMNVEV (reference sequence). The CDR3 is 15 amino acids. The V and J ends lost 9 bases and 2 bases respectively, with 18 bases between them. For the CDR3, the DNA is TGTGCCAGTGGTGGGGCTTCCAGATCCACAGATACGCAGTATTTT. It translates to CASGGASRSTDTQYF.

The chain uses TRBV4-1 and TRBJ2-7; D ambiguous. V gave up 5 bases and J gave up 2 bases, with 25 bases separating them. Germline V lookup: CDR1 MGHRA, CDR2 YSYEKL. The CDR3 is 18 residues long. CDR3 residues: CASSFRSGVGWAPYEQYF. CDR3 nucleotides: TGCGCCAGCAGCTTCCGATCAGGCGTTGGGTGGGCGCCCTACGAGCAGTACTTC.

V is TRBV7-9 and J is TRBJ1-1, with D possibly TRBD1 on 6 matching bases. The CDR3 runs 16 residues. The ends were cut back, 5 bases at V and 1 base at J, with 17 bases in the middle. Germline lookup yields CDR1 SEHNR and CDR2 FQNEAQ (reference sequence). The CDR3 DNA is TGTGCCAGCAGCCAAAGGGGGGGCAGGGAGAACACTGAAGCTTTCTTT. Its translation is CASSQRGGRENTEAFF.

The chain is built from TRBV6-5 and TRBJ1-1; TRBD1 aligns across 9 bases. Per the germline V gene, CDR1 is MNHEY and CDR2 is SVGAGI. The ends lost 0 bases at V and 1 base at J; junction bases unmatched: 0. The CDR3 length is 15 residues. Written as DNA, the CDR3 is TGTGCCAGCAGTTACTCGGACAGGGGGAACACTGAAGCTTTCTTT. Translation: CASSYSDRGNTEAFF.

The gene calls are TRBV9 and TRBJ2-1, with 12 bases lining up with TRBD2. This CDR3 contains 19 residues. J was trimmed by 0 bases and V by 2 bases; bases with no gene match: 9. Per the germline V gene, CDR1 is SGDLS and CDR2 is YYNGEE. The CDR3 reads CASSVQTSGGPSSYNEQFF. CDR3 nucleotide sequence: TGTGCCAGCAGCGTCCAGACTAGCGGGGGACCCAGCTCCTACAATGAGCAGTTCTTC.

The chain is built from TRBV6-5 and TRBJ2-7; the match to TRBD1 covers 7 bases. The CDR3 is 15 residues long. V shed 6 bases, J shed 2 bases, and the junction held 10 bases outside the gene matches. Germline V gene data show CDR1 as MNHEY and CDR2 as SVGAGI. The CDR3 is CASRKQGTGPYEQYV. Here the CDR3 DNA reads TGTGCCAGCAGGAAACAGGGGACGGGACCCTACGAGCAGTACGTC.

V usage is TRBV5-1 and J usage is TRBJ2-1; 8 nucleotides agree with TRBD2. The CDR3 totals 15 residues. V shed 4 bases, J shed 3 bases, and the junction held 6 bases outside the gene matches. Per the germline V gene, CDR1 is SGHRS and CDR2 is YFSETQ. For the CDR3, the DNA is TGCGCCAGCAGCGGTCTAGCGGGCTACTACAATGAGCAGTTCTTC. Protein product: CASSGLAGYYNEQFF. The full variable domain, with the rest looked up from reference TRBV5-1 and TRBJ2-1, is KAGVTQTPRYLIKTRGQQVTLSCSPISGHRSVSWYQQTPGQGLQFLFEYFSETQRNKGNFPGRFSGRQFSNSRSEMNVSTLELGDSALYLCASSGLAGYYNEQFFGPGTRLTVL.

The CDR3 DNA is TGTGCCAGCAGCTCAGAGCTTGCAGGGAGGGCATGGCAGTACGTC. Protein: CASSSELAGRAWQYV. This chain connects TRBV7-8 to TRBJ2-7; 7 nucleotides align to TRBD2. V shed 4 bases and J 9 bases; nucleotides not matched to a gene: 15. Germline lookup yields CDR1 SGHVS and CDR2 FQNEAQ. The CDR3 has 15 residues.